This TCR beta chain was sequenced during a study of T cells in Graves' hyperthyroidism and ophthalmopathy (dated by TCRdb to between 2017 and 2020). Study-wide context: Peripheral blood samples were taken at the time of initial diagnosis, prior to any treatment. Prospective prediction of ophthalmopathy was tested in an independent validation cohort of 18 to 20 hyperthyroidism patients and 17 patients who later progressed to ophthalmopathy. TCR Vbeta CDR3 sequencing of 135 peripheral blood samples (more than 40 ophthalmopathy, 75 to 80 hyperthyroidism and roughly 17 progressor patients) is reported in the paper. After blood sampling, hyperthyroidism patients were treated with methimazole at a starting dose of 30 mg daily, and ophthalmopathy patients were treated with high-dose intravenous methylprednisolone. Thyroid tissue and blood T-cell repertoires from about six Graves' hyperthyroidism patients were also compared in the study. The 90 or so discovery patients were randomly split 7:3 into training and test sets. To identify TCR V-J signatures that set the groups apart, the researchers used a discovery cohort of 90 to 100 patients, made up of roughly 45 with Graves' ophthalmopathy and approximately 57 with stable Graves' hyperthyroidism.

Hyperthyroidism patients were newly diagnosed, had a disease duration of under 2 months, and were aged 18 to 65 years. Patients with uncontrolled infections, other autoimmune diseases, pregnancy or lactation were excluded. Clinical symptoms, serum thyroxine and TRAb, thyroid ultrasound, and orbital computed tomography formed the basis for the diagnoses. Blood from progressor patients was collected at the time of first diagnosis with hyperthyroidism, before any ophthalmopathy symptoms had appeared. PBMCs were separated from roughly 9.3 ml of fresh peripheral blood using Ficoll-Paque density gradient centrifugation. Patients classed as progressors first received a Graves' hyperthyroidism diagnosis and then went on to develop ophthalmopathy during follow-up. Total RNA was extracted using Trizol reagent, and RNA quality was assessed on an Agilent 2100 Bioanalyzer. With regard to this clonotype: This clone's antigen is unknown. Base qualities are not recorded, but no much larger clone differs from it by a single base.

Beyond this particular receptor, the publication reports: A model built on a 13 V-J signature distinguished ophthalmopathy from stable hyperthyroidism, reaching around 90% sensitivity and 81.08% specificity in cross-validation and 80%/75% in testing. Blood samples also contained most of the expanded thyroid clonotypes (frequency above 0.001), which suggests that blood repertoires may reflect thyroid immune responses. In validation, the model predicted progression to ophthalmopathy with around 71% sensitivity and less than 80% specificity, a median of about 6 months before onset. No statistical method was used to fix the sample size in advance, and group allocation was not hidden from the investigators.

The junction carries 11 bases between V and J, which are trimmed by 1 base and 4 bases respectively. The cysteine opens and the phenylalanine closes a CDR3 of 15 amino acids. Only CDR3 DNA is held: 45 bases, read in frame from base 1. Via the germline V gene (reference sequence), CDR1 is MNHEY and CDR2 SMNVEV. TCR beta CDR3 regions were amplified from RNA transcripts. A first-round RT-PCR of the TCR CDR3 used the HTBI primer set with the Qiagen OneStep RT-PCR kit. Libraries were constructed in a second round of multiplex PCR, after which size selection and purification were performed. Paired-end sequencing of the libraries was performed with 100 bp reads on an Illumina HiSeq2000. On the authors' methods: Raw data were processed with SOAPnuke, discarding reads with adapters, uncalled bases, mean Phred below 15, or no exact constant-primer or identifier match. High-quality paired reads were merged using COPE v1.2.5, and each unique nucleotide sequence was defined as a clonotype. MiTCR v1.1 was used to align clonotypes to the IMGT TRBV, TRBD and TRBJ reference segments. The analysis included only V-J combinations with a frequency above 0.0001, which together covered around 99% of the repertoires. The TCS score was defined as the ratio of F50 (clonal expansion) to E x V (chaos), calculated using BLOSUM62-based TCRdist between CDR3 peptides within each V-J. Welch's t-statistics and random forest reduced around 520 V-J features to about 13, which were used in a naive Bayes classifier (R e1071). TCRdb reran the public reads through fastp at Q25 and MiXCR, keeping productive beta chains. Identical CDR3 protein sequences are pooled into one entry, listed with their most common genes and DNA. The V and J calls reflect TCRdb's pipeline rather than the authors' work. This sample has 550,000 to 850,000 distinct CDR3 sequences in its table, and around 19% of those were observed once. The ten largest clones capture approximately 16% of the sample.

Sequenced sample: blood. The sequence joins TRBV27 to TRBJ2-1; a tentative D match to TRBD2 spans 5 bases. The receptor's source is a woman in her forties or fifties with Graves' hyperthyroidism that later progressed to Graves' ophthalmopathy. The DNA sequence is TGTGCCAGCAGTTTATTCAGCGGAGTTTACAATGAGCAGTTCTTC. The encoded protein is CASSLFSGVYNEQFF.